The 16 T cell receptor beta chains below all came from one sample that was sequenced in a study of response to subunit inactivated influenza vaccine. TCRdb redid the calling of the RT-PCR reads with MiXCR, one entry per CDR3 protein. Seen here are some 640,000 distinct CDR3 sequences, approximately 15% observed once, and the top ten hold less than 7%. The material was PBMCs from blood, obtained about 14 days before vaccination. All receptors come from a man between 50 and 59 years old who received an inactivated influenza vaccine.

This clonotype was seen a handful of times. The chain uses TRBV5-1 and TRBJ1-2; 9 bases fit TRBD1. Trimming took 0 bases from V and 7 from J; bases not matched to a gene: 7. The CDR3 has 15 amino acids. CDR1 and CDR2 from the germline V gene are SGHRS and YFSETQ. CDR3 DNA sequence: TGCGCCAGCAGCTTGGACTACAGGGGGCGGTCTGGCTACACCTTC. It is translated as CASSLDYRGRSGYTF.

This clonotype was observed a handful of times. The chain is built from TRBV14 and TRBJ1-1; D remains ambiguous. The V gene lost 5 bases and the J gene lost 7 bases, with 17 bases spanning the gap. Germline CDR1 is SGHDN and CDR2 is FVKESK. The CDR3 is 14 residues long. The CDR3: CASSMRRTVGEAFF. CDR3 nucleotides: TGTGCCAGCAGCATGAGGCGGACGGTAGGTGAAGCTTTCTTT. The full variable domain, with the rest looked up from reference TRBV14 and TRBJ1-1, is EAGVTQFPSHSVIEKGQTVTLRCDPISGHDNLYWYRRVMGKEIKFLLHFVKESKQDESGMPNNRFLAERTGGTYSTLKVQPAELEDSGVYFCASSMRRTVGEAFFGQGTRLTVV.

This chain uses TRBV5-4 with TRBJ2-1, with 12 bases fitting TRBD2. V gave up 0 bases and J gave up 10 bases; unmatched junction bases: 11. Germline V gene data show CDR1 as SGHNT and CDR2 as YYREEE (reference sequence). The CDR3 sequence is 17 residues long. This chain's CDR3 is CASSLEVGLAGTSEQFF. CDR3 DNA sequence: TGTGCCAGCAGCTTGGAAGTAGGACTAGCGGGAACTTCGGAGCAGTTCTTC.

The chain uses TRBV2 and TRBJ2-5, with TRBD1 matching over 7 bases. V lost 10 bases, J lost 1 base, and 12 bases stayed unmatched. The CDR3 runs to 15 residues. Germline CDR1 reads SNHLY; CDR2 reads FYNNEI. The CDR3 DNA reads as TGTGCCACCTCAAGACTACAGGGGCGCCAAGAGACCCAGTACTTC. Translation gives CATSRLQGRQETQYF.

This clonotype came up a few times. The V call is TRBV6-2 or TRBV6-3, the J call TRBJ1-5; TRBD1 might be the D (6 bases). CDR3 size: 12 residues. Trimming left V 8 bases short and J 5 bases short, with 10 bases between. Germline V CDR1 and CDR2: MNHEY, SVGEGT. The CDR3 here is CASGDNDQPQHF. CDR3 bases: TGTGCCAGCGGGGACAATGATCAGCCCCAGCATTTT.

V usage is TRBV9 and J usage is TRBJ1-6, with no clear D. This CDR3 spans 16 amino acids. In germline, CDR1 is SGDLS, CDR2 YYNGEE. Trimming shortened V by 1 base and J by 11 bases, and 19 bases separated the two germline ends. The CDR3 sequence: CASSVSGLAGMTPLHF. The CDR3 DNA is TGTGCCAGCAGCGTATCCGGATTAGCGGGCATGACACCCCTCCACTTT.

The genes are TRBV20-1 and TRBJ2-1, with unresolved D. V was shortened by 7 bases and J by 0 bases, with 13 bases between the two germline ends. The CDR3 runs to 14 residues. The V gene's germline CDR1 is DFQATT and CDR2 SNEGSKA (reference sequence). CDR3 nucleotide sequence: TGCAGTGGGATGCTTGGAATCTCCTACAATGAGCAGTTCTTC. Translation gives CSGMLGISYNEQFF.

CDR3 nucleotide sequence: TGCGCCAGCAGCCAAAGGGGGACCCGCTCCTACAATGAGCAGTTCTTC. It yields the protein CASSQRGTRSYNEQFF. The chain uses TRBV4-1 and TRBJ2-1; D may be TRBD1 (6 bases). Trimming shortened V by 2 bases and J by 0 bases, and 11 bases separated the two germline ends. CDR1 and CDR2 from the germline V gene are MGHRA and YSYEKL. This CDR3 is 16 amino acids long.

This clonotype was found a few times. CDR3 in amino acids: CASSYWAVIRTDTQYF. CDR3 bases: TGTGCCAGCAGTTACTGGGCAGTTATACGCACAGATACGCAGTATTTT. The chain couples TRBV6-2 or TRBV6-3 to TRBJ2-3, with D unresolved. With 1 base removed from V and 1 base from J, the gap between germline ends came to 12 bases. From germline, CDR1 is MNHEY and CDR2 SVGEGT. The CDR3 has 16 amino acids.

The chain combines TRBV2 with TRBJ2-3, with D unresolved. The CDR3 loop spans 15 amino acids. Trimming shortened V by 3 bases and J by 3 bases, and 13 bases separated the two germline ends. The germline V gene has CDR1 SNHLY and CDR2 FYNNEI. DNA for the CDR3: TGTGCCAGCAGTGATGTGTTCTTGCGGACAGATACGCAGTATTTT. This sequence encodes CASSDVFLRTDTQYF.

This clonotype turned up a few times. The chain links TRBV12-3 or TRBV12-4 to TRBJ2-1; 12 nucleotides match TRBD2. Trimming at V came to 3 bases and at J to 7 bases, leaving 4 bases not matched to a gene. The CDR3 extends over 15 amino acids. The CDR3 protein is CASSFRLAGVNEQFF. DNA of the CDR3: TGTGCCAGCAGTTTCCGACTAGCGGGAGTAAATGAGCAGTTCTTC.

The chain couples TRBV7-9 to TRBJ2-5, with D unresolved. The CDR3 covers 14 residues. Germline V CDR1 and CDR2: SEHNR, FQNEAQ (reference sequence). The ends were cut back, 5 bases at V and 4 bases at J, with 14 bases in the middle. The CDR3 nucleotides are TGTGCCAGCAGCCCGGCGGTCCCGACAGAGACCCAGTACTTC. Translation gives CASSPAVPTETQYF. The complete variable domain, with remaining parts taken from reference TRBV7-9 and TRBJ2-5, reads DTGVSQNPRHKITKRGQNVTFRCDPISEHNRLYWYRQTLGQGPEFLTYFQNEAQLEKSRLLSDRFSAERPKGSFSTLEIQRTEQGDSAMYLCASSPAVPTETQYFGPGTRLLVL.

This rearrangement joins TRBV29-1 to TRBJ2-2, with D uncertain. Germline CDR1 SQVTM, CDR2 ANQGSEA. The germline V and J ends were trimmed by 7 bases and 3 bases, with 6 bases remaining between them. The CDR3 extends over 11 amino acids. The CDR3 spells CSAGHTGELFF. In DNA form, the CDR3 reads TGCAGCGCCGGCCACACCGGGGAGCTGTTTTTT.

This clonotype was recorded at least ten times. The J gene is TRBJ1-1, the V gene TRBV29-1; no firm D call. The CDR3 is 13 residues long. V was clipped by 1 base and J by 6 bases, with 12 bases between them. Germline V gives CDR1 SQVTM, CDR2 ANQGSEA. CDR3 sequence: CSVEGRQRAEAFF. The CDR3 nucleotides read TGCAGCGTTGAAGGGAGGCAGAGAGCTGAAGCTTTCTTT.

In this sample, this clonotype turned up a few times. The rearrangement uses TRBV30 and TRBJ2-3; tentatively, D is TRBD2 (5 bases). Germline-derived CDR1 and CDR2 are GTSNPN and SVGIG (reference sequence). The length of the CDR3 is 15 residues. V gave up 0 bases and J gave up 2 bases, with 12 bases separating them. CDR3 coding DNA: TGTGCCTGGAGTGTAACGGCAGCGGTCACAGATACGCAGTATTTT. Amino acid sequence: CAWSVTAAVTDTQYF. Combining the CDR3 with reference TRBV30 and TRBJ2-3 gives the whole variable domain SQTIHQWPATLVQPVGSPLSLECTVEGTSNPNLYWYRQAAGRGLQLLFYSVGIGQISSEVPQNLSASRPQDRQFILSSKKLLLSDSGFYLCAWSVTAAVTDTQYFGPGTRLTVL.

The chain employs TRBV7-9 and TRBJ2-3; 8 bases are a match to TRBD1. Germline-derived CDR1 and CDR2 are SEHNR and FQNEAQ (reference sequence). The ends lost 3 bases at V and 7 bases at J; junction bases unmatched: 12. This CDR3 contains 16 residues. The CDR3 is CASSLAGQGARYTQYF. The CDR3 DNA reads TGTGCCAGCAGCTTGGCTGGGCAGGGGGCGCGATATACGCAGTATTTT.